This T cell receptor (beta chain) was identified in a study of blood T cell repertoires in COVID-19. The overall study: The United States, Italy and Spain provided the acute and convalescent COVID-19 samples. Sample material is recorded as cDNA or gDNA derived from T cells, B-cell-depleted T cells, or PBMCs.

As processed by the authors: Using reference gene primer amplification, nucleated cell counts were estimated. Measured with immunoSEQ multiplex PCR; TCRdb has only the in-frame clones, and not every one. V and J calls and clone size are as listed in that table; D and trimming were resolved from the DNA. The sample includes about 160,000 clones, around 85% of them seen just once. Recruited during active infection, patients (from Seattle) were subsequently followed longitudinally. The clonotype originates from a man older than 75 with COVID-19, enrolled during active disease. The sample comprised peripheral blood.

In DNA form, the CDR3 reads TGTGCCAGCAGCTTAGCGAGAAATAATGAAAAACTGTTTTTT. Amino acid sequence: CASSLARNNEKLFF. This chain links TRBV11-3 with TRBJ1-4; no clear D gene. The V gene's germline CDR1 is SGHNT and CDR2 YENEEA. This CDR3 comprises 14 residues. V was clipped by 1 base and J by 4 bases, with 7 bases between them.